One sample yielded the 25 T cell receptor beta chains listed below, sequenced in a study of blood T cell repertoires in COVID-19. Here immunoSEQ multiplex PCR was the method, and the copy in TCRdb shows in-frame clones only, minus some. The sample yields about 100,000 clones, approximately 90% seen once. Specimen: peripheral blood. These receptor sequences come from an elderly woman with acute or convalescent COVID-19.

J is TRBJ2-1 and V is TRBV11-2; TRBD1 matches 8 bases. The CDR3 loop spans 16 amino acids. The germline gives CDR1 SGHAT, CDR2 FQNNGV. Trimming at V came to 5 bases and at J to 4 bases, leaving 10 bases not matched to a gene. The DNA of the CDR3 is TGTGCCAGCAGCGTCCAGCGGACAGGGATATACAATGAGCAGTTCTTC. Residues: CASSVQRTGIYNEQFF.

V and J are TRBV3-1 (or the pseudogene TRBV3-2) and TRBJ2-5; 13 nucleotides align to TRBD2. This CDR3 has 15 residues. From germline, CDR1 is LGHDT and CDR2 YNNKEL (reference sequence). With 6 bases clipped from V and 3 bases from J, the junction kept 4 bases outside the gene matches. In DNA form, the CDR3 reads TGTGCCAGCAGACGACTAGCGGGGGGTGAAGAGACCCAGTACTTC. This codes for CASRRLAGGEETQYF.

The gene calls are TRBV5-1 and TRBJ2-1; D perhaps matches TRBD2 (6 bases). Germline CDR1 and CDR2: SGHRS and YFSETQ. V was cut by 7 bases and J by 5 bases, with 19 bases left in between. The CDR3 has 15 residues. The CDR3 region has the DNA TGCGCCAGCGCTGCACCCGGGGGACCGAACAATGAGCAGTTCTTC. Amino acid sequence: CASAAPGGPNNEQFF.

The chain uses TRBV24-1 and TRBJ2-5; TRBD2 matches at 8 bases. There are 11 residues in the CDR3. Germline trimming cut 4 bases from V and 13 bases from J; bases unmatched to any gene: 4. The germline V gene encodes CDR1 KGHDR and CDR2 SFDVKD. The CDR3 sequence: CATSEGLGLYF. The CDR3 bases are TGTGCCACCAGTGAGGGACTAGGTCTGTACTTC.

The chain has TRBV18 and TRBJ1-2, with TRBD1 identical over 9 bases. CDR3 length: 14 amino acids. V lost 6 bases and J lost 5; bases outside the gene matches: 7. In germline, CDR1 is KGHSH, CDR2 LQKENI. The CDR3 spells CASSSKTGGYGYTF. The CDR3, as DNA: TGTGCCAGCTCGTCCAAGACAGGGGGTTATGGCTACACCTTC. Full variable domain (remainder filled in from reference TRBV18 and TRBJ1-2): NAGVMQNPRHLVRRRGQEARLRCSPMKGHSHVYWYRQLPEEGLKFMVYLQKENIIDESGMPKERFSAEFPKEGPSILRIQQVVRGDSAAYFCASSSKTGGYGYTFGSGTRLTVV.

This chain uses TRBV10-3 with TRBJ1-1, with TRBD1 matching over 8 bases. Germline V gene lookup returns CDR1 ENHRY and CDR2 SYGVKD. The V and J ends lost 11 bases and 6 bases, in that order; junction bases with no gene match: 11. CDR3 length equals 13 residues. The CDR3 reads CAVGQGLKAEAFF. In DNA form, the CDR3 reads TGTGCCGTTGGACAGGGTTTAAAAGCTGAAGCTTTCTTT.

The rearrangement joins TRBV7-2 to TRBJ2-1; TRBD2 matches 9 bases. This CDR3 has 17 residues. The V gene end was trimmed by 7 bases and the J gene end by 0 bases; junction bases not matched to a gene: 10. Per the germline V gene, CDR1 is SGHTA and CDR2 is FQGNSA. The chain's CDR3 is CASTPGVAGASYNEQFF. The CDR3 nucleotides read TGTGCCAGCACCCCGGGGGTAGCGGGGGCCTCCTACAATGAGCAGTTCTTC.

The chain links TRBV11-1 to TRBJ1-3; D unclear. The germline V gene encodes CDR1 SGHAT and CDR2 FQDESV (reference sequence). This CDR3 contains 14 residues. Trimming cost V 4 bases and J 4 bases, with 11 bases left between them. The CDR3 nucleotides are TGTGCCAGCAGCTCCGACCGGGGAGGAAACACCATATATTTT. This gives the protein CASSSDRGGNTIYF.

The chain carries TRBV4-2 and TRBJ2-1; TRBD2 might be the D (6 bases). Germline V lookup: CDR1 LGHNA, CDR2 YNFKEQ. The length of the CDR3 is 17 residues. V lost 0 bases and J lost 0, with 12 bases in between. The DNA for the CDR3 is TGTGCCAGCAGCCAAGATCTGGGCGGGGCCTCCTACAATGAGCAGTTCTTC. It codes for CASSQDLGGASYNEQFF.

The chain links TRBV7-2 to TRBJ1-3, with TRBD1 as a possible D gene (5 bases). CDR3 length: 13 residues. V was shortened by 8 bases and J by 1 base, with 9 bases between the two germline ends. Per the germline V gene, CDR1 is SGHTA and CDR2 is FQGNSA. CDR3 region: CASRTGSGNTIYF. The CDR3 coding sequence is TGTGCCAGCCGCACAGGTTCTGGAAACACCATATATTTT.

CDR3 nucleotides: TGTGCCAGCAGTGACCGGGGGGGCGGGCGGTTAGATACGCAGTATTTT. Encoded protein: CASSDRGGGRLDTQYF. The J gene is TRBJ2-3, the V gene TRBV6-4, with 8 bases matching TRBD2. Germline V gene data show CDR1 as MRHNA and CDR2 as SNTAGT. V lost 2 bases, J lost 5 bases, and 9 bases stayed unmatched. The CDR3 runs to 16 residues.

This sequence joins TRBV28 and TRBJ2-1; 9 bases are shared with TRBD1. V shed 10 bases and J 9 bases; nucleotides not matched to a gene: 16. The germline V gene has CDR1 MDHEN and CDR2 SYDVKM. The CDR3 has 15 amino acids. CDR3 residues: CATLLRTGVPREQFF. The CDR3 DNA sequence: TGTGCCACGCTCCTCAGGACAGGGGTCCCGCGTGAGCAGTTCTTC.

V gene TRBV5-4 combines with J gene TRBJ2-3, with D perhaps TRBD2 (5 bases). The germline CDR1 and CDR2 sequences are SGHNT and YYREEE (reference sequence). This CDR3 region has 15 residues. Trimming took 4 bases from V and 6 from J, leaving 18 bases between them. The CDR3 nucleotides read TGTGCCAGCAGCAGGGCGGGTCCTGGGGAGGATACGCAGTATTTT. It codes for CASSRAGPGEDTQYF.

This chain uses TRBV10-1 with TRBJ2-3; 7 positions match TRBD2. V lost 10 bases, J lost 7 bases, and 26 bases stayed unmatched. Germline V gives CDR1 WNHNN, CDR2 SYGVQD (reference sequence). This CDR3 contains 18 residues. The CDR3 spells CANSVGPSGEPFLNTQYF. The DNA for the CDR3 is TGCGCCAACTCGGTGGGCCCAAGCGGGGAGCCCTTTTTGAATACGCAGTATTTT.

The chain employs TRBV5-1 and TRBJ2-1, with 9 nucleotides matching TRBD1. Germline CDR1 SGHRS, CDR2 YFSETQ. Losses at the gene ends were 4 bases for V and 6 bases for J; bases not matched to a gene: 8. This CDR3 has 15 residues. Here the CDR3 DNA reads TGCGCCAGCAGCCCGACCGGGACAGGGAGCAATGAGCAGTTCTTC. Translation: CASSPTGTGSNEQFF.

This clone was seen just once. The chain couples TRBV19 to TRBJ2-3; D not certain. The CDR3 is 17 residues long. Germline assignment: CDR1 LNHDA and CDR2 SQIVND (reference sequence). The V end lost 1 base, the J end lost 0 bases, and 14 bases lay between the germline ends. The CDR3 coding sequence is TGTGCCAGTAGTATAGCGCGGCTAACCTCTAGCACAGATACGCAGTATTTT. It is translated as CASSIARLTSSTDTQYF.

The chain links TRBV24-1 to TRBJ2-1; TRBD1 agrees at 8 bases. After removal of 4 bases from V and 7 bases from J, the junction contained 5 bases not matched to a gene. The CDR3 has 14 residues. In germline, CDR1 is KGHDR, CDR2 SFDVKD. CDR3 DNA sequence: TGTGCCACCAGTGAGCCGGGACAGGCAAATGAGCAGTTCTTC. Amino acids: CATSEPGQANEQFF.

The gene calls are TRBV27 and TRBJ1-4; 11 nucleotides line up with TRBD1. Germline-derived CDR1 and CDR2 are MNHEY and SMNVEV (reference sequence). This CDR3 is built from 17 residues. V dropped 4 bases and J dropped 7; count of bases not matched to a gene: 11. The CDR3: CASSSLATGTGGEKLFF. The CDR3 DNA reads TGTGCCAGCAGTTCGTTAGCCACCGGGACAGGGGGTGAAAAACTGTTTTTT. Combining the CDR3 with reference TRBV27 and TRBJ1-4 gives the whole variable domain EAQVTQNPRYLITVTGKKLTVTCSQNMNHEYMSWYRQDPGLGLRQIYYSMNVEVTDKGDVPEGYKVSRKEKRNFPLILESPSPNQTSLYFCASSSLATGTGGEKLFFGSGTQLSVL.

The V gene is TRBV11-2, the J gene TRBJ1-3; D may be TRBD1 (6 bases). The CDR3 consists of 16 residues. V lost 1 base to trimming and J lost 4 bases, with 14 bases between them. The germline V gene has CDR1 SGHAT and CDR2 FQNNGV. The CDR3 spells CASSLVSGVYGNTIYF. The CDR3 region has the DNA TGTGCCAGCAGCTTAGTGTCAGGGGTCTACGGAAACACCATATATTTT.

The V call is TRBV4-1, the J call TRBJ1-4; no clear D gene. Germline V gene sequence: CDR1 MGHRA, CDR2 YSYEKL. The CDR3 sequence is 13 residues long. V lost 4 bases and J 5 bases, leaving 8 bases between the germline ends. This CDR3 reads CASSLAVNEKLFF. The CDR3 region has the DNA TGCGCCAGCAGCCTGGCAGTGAATGAAAAACTGTTTTTT.

The chain uses TRBV7-2 and TRBJ2-2; TRBD1 matches 7 bases. With V trimmed by 2 bases and J by 4 bases, 7 bases remained unmatched. CDR1 is SGHTA, CDR2 FQGNSA, per germline. The CDR3 totals 16 residues. CDR3: CASSLNPGTATGELFF. The CDR3 bases are TGTGCCAGCAGCTTAAACCCCGGGACAGCCACCGGGGAGCTGTTTTTT.

The V gene is TRBV4-1, the J gene TRBJ2-7; D is perhaps TRBD2 (5 bases). This CDR3 has 15 residues. The V gene lost 0 bases and the J gene lost 1 base, with 10 bases spanning the gap. Looked up from germline, CDR1 is MGHRA and CDR2 is YSYEKL. CDR3 sequence (DNA): TGCGCCAGCAGCCAAGATGAGGGTTGGTCCTACGAGCAGTACTTC. Its translation is CASSQDEGWSYEQYF.

V gene TRBV27 combines with J gene TRBJ2-7; TRBD1 matches at 9 bases. Trimming at V came to 7 bases and at J to 12 bases, leaving 10 bases not matched to a gene. The CDR3 runs 12 residues. The germline CDR1 and CDR2 sequences are MNHEY and SMNVEV (reference sequence). The CDR3 nucleotides read TGTGCCAGCACCGCGACAGGGGGGATTGTGTACTTC. Protein product: CASTATGGIVYF.

This rearrangement joins TRBV28 to TRBJ2-7, with D possibly TRBD2 on 6 matching bases. CDR1 is MDHEN, CDR2 SYDVKM, per germline. CDR3 length equals 12 residues. V dropped 8 bases and J dropped 0 bases, with 8 bases sitting between them. As DNA, the CDR3 is TGTGCCAGCGGAGGGTACTCCTACGAGCAGTACTTC. Its translation: CASGGYSYEQYF.

V is TRBV6-6 and J is TRBJ1-3, with a weak D call TRBD1 (5 bases). The CDR3 loop spans 14 amino acids. V lost 2 bases and J 4 bases, leaving 9 bases between the germline ends. The germline V gene has CDR1 MNHNY and CDR2 SVGAGI (reference sequence). In DNA form, the CDR3 reads TGTGCCAGCAGTTACCAGGGATCAGGAAACACCATATATTTT. Translated, it gives CASSYQGSGNTIYF.